The rows below give T cell receptor beta chains drawn from one sample of a study of blood T cells in healthy people across ages. Each CDR3 protein gets one entry after TCRdb re-called the 5' RACE reads with MiXCR. The top ten hold more than 8% of the sample, which has more than 600,000 distinct CDR3 sequences, approximately 25% seen once. These data are also associated with another study on T cells of mothers and their children.

The sample was blood. Receptors were obtained from a boy between 10 and 17 years old in good health. Both conserved end residues are trimmed from each CDR3.

cdr3_length j_call v_call cdr3_aa
15 TRBJ2-7 TRBV12-5 ASGLIGRFELQYDQY
10 TRBJ1-6 TRBV6-2/TRBV6-3 ASGDRDSPLH
11 TRBJ1-4 TRBV10-3 ATGDATNEKLF
14 TRBJ2-7 TRBV4-3 ASSQDYTGQSYEQY
13 NA TRBV4-3 ASSQLSQGDYEQY
13 TRBJ2-5 TRBV13 ASGRLAGGQETQY
13 TRBJ2-7 TRBV28 ATRTGLSSSYEQY
19 TRBJ1-2 TRBV21-1 ASSASIPSAGILSANYGYT
10 TRBJ2-3 TRBV14 ASSPGLLTQY
15 TRBJ1-2 TRBV4-3 ASSQDTGTGNGYGYT
13 TRBJ2-7 TRBV29-1 SVEDQGQGVYEQY
11 NA TRBV4-2 ASSQRRLETQY
13 TRBJ2-5 TRBV20-1 SARDLREAQETQY
10 TRBJ1-4 TRBV6-1 ASTLGYEKLF
11 TRBJ2-7 TRBV7-9 ASSARQSYEQY
11 TRBJ2-2 TRBV10-3 ANWDVNTGELF
16 TRBJ2-1 TRBV4-2 ASSQAPLTSGGYNEQF
15 TRBJ1-4 TRBV14 ASSLWTGRTAYEKLF
14 TRBJ2-5 TRBV20-1 SARARSVELQETQY
14 TRBJ2-5 TRBV29-1 SVEWGLAGVVETQY
15 TRBJ2-1 TRBV18 ASSPVLDGASENEQF
11 TRBJ2-3 TRBV29-1 SGTTGGRGSQY
16 TRBJ2-5 TRBV12-5 ASGLESKGAVIQETQY
12 TRBJ2-7 TRBV20-1 SARDQSGGYEQY
12 TRBJ1-1 TRBV19 ASSIDRGGTEAF
13 TRBJ1-5 TRBV6-2/TRBV6-3 ASSYRGQGYQPQH
14 TRBJ2-7 TRBV7-9 ASSLEYGGSPYEQY
16 TRBJ2-2 TRBV4-2 ASSPGLAGYTDTGELF
13 TRBJ1-2 TRBV7-9 ASSLVPEFNYGYT
13 TRBJ1-3 TRBV12-3/TRBV12-4 ASSWDRSRGNTIY
11 TRBJ2-1 TRBV5-1 ATKREAYNEQF
15 TRBJ1-3 TRBV7-8 ASSLGGTGSSGNTIY
12 TRBJ2-3 TRBV4-1 ASSQEREGDTQY
13 TRBJ2-5 TRBV6-1 ASSRDPLYQETQY
13 TRBJ2-5 TRBV7-2 ASRRTGGQPETQY
12 TRBJ2-1 TRBV29-1 SAQTGGSPPGQF
11 TRBJ2-5 TRBV12-3/TRBV12-4 ASSLGSAETQY
12 TRBJ2-1 TRBV20-1 SARPGVRYNEQF
13 TRBJ1-4 TRBV11-2 ASSNIGGEGEKLF
13 TRBJ2-3 TRBV2 ASSRTSGSTDTQY
11 TRBJ2-1 TRBV2 ASSKRGEETHY
12 TRBJ1-5 TRBV24-1 ATSDDHGNQPQH
14 TRBJ2-7 TRBV5-1 ASSSSTSGGAYEQY
12 TRBJ2-3 TRBV27 ASSLSGTTDTQY
12 TRBJ2-1 TRBV6-6 ASRELAGDYEQF
11 NA TRBV13 ASSSKRSYEQY
13 TRBJ2-1 TRBV4-1 ASSQGQGPYNEQF
14 TRBJ2-3 TRBV12-3/TRBV12-4 ASSSPGGEGEDTQY
12 TRBJ2-1 TRBV5-1 ASRLAGDHNEQF
11 TRBJ2-3 TRBV12-3/TRBV12-4 ASSAPGGRTQY
14 TRBJ2-1 TRBV20-1 SARPAGWSSYNEQF
15 TRBJ1-1 TRBV12-3/TRBV12-4 ASSRNTGGTVNTEAF
9 TRBJ2-7 TRBV29-1 SVWSSYEQY
12 TRBJ2-3 TRBV10-3 AISDPMVVDTQY
14 TRBJ2-1 TRBV7-2 ASSFGLAGGRTEQF
11 TRBJ1-1 TRBV20-1 SAMTQQNTEAF
11 NA TRBV27 ANPTSWGYEQY
10 TRBJ1-5 TRBV7-2 ASRQGVQPQH
11 TRBJ2-7 TRBV5-6 ASSLAQFYEQY
12 TRBJ2-5 TRBV12-3/TRBV12-4 ASRLGLAGDEQY